The rows below give T cell receptor beta chains drawn from one sample of a study of cytomegalovirus exposure and HLA in healthy donors. TCRdb keeps only in-frame clones here, not all; method: immunoSEQ multiplex PCR. The table shows 170,000 or so clones, with roughly 79% occurring only once. Sequenced material: PBMCs. The receptors originated from a woman aged 50 to 60 in good health and CMV-seropositive. The CDR3 runs from the conserved cysteine through the conserved F or W. The order of the fields is V gene, clone size, J gene, D gene, CDR3 DNA, CDR3 protein. The D gene is left open where the match is weak. Expanded clones are given a class, and other clones once, few, many or no size at all.

>TRBV11-2|-|TRBJ2-7|-
TGTGCCAGCAGCTTAGAGCGGATGCCGCAGTACTTC
CASSLERMPQYF
>TRBV30|-|TRBJ1-4|-
TGTGCCTGGAGTGTAGGCGGGACCCGGGGTGAAAAACTGTTTTTT
CAWSVGGTRGEKLFF
>TRBV5-4|-|TRBJ2-7|-
TGTGCCAGCAGCCCGGACTTCACCGAGCAGTACTTC
CASSPDFTEQYF
>TRBV19|few|TRBJ2-2|TRBD1
TGTGCCAGTAGGGGGACAGGTAACACCGGGGAGCTGTTTTTT
CASRGTGNTGELFF
>TRBV6-5|-|TRBJ1-5|TRBD1
TGTGCCAGCAGCCCCGGGACAGGGTACCAGCCCCAGCATTTT
CASSPGTGYQPQHF
>TRBV5-1|-|TRBJ2-6|TRBD1
TGCGCCAGCAGCTTGAATCCCGGACAGGGCTTCTCTGGGGCCAACGTCCTGACTTTC
CASSLNPGQGFSGANVLTF
>TRBV7-2|-|TRBJ2-7|-
TGTGCCAGCACCTTTTCAACCGCGACCTACGAGCAGTACTTC
CASTFSTATYEQYF
>TRBV29-1|-|TRBJ2-1|TRBD1
TGCAGCGCGGGGACAGGGGACTACAATGAGCAGTTCTTC
CSAGTGDYNEQFF
>TRBV7-2|-|TRBJ1-6|-
TGTGCCAGCAGCTTAGCGGCAGGGATCGCACTTGGTAATTCACCCCTCCACTTT
CASSLAAGIALGNSPLHF
>TRBV30|-|TRBJ2-1|TRBD1
TGTGCCCGTACCCCTGGGGCAGGGGGCTACAATGAGCAGTTCTTC
CARTPGAGGYNEQFF
>TRBV19|-|TRBJ2-7|-
TGTGCCAGTAGTATAGGGAGACTGAGCTACGAGCAGTACTTC
CASSIGRLSYEQYF
>TRBV9|many|TRBJ1-1|-
TGTGCCAGCAGCGCTTGGGGCCAGCAGAACACTGAAGCTTTCTTT
CASSAWGQQNTEAFF
>TRBV5-6|-|TRBJ1-5|TRBD1
TGTGCCAGCAGCATACAGGGGAGGAATCAGCCCCAGCATTTT
CASSIQGRNQPQHF
>TRBV29-1|-|TRBJ2-1|TRBD2
TGCAGCGTGCGGGGGTCGGACTCCTACAATGAGCAGTTCTTC
CSVRGSDSYNEQFF
>TRBV6-1|few|TRBJ2-6|-
TGTGCCAGCAGTGAAGCTCCAGGCCCGGGGTCTGGGGCCAACGTCCTGACTTTC
CASSEAPGPGSGANVLTF
>TRBV27|-|TRBJ2-7|-
TGTGCCAGCGGACGAACAGGGTCCTACTACGAGCAGTACTTC
CASGRTGSYYEQYF
>TRBV7-2|-|TRBJ1-2|TRBD1
TGTGCCAGCAGCCAGGGGACAGCCAACTATGGCTACACCTTC
CASSQGTANYGYTF
>TRBV6-1|-|TRBJ1-2|-
TGTGCCAGCAGCGTCGACAGAGACTATGGCTACACCTTC
CASSVDRDYGYTF
>TRBV7-2|-|TRBJ2-5|-
TGTGCCAGCAGCTTAGTAGCTCGGGGAGCGTGGACCCAGTACTTC
CASSLVARGAWTQYF
>TRBV7-2|-|TRBJ1-3|-
TGTGCCAGCAGCTCCGACAGTAACTCTGGAAACACCATATATTTT
CASSSDSNSGNTIYF
>TRBV28|-|TRBJ1-1|TRBD1
TGTGCCAGCAGTTCCACAGGGGGACCGATAAACACTGAAGCTTTCTTT
CASSSTGGPINTEAFF
>TRBV19|few|TRBJ1-4|TRBD1
TGTGCCAGTACCCTGACAGGGGGGCGTGAAAAACTGTTTTTT
CASTLTGGREKLFF
>TRBV29-1|-|TRBJ1-1|-
TGCAGCGTTGAAGGAGGACTACGGCGGGTAAACACTGAAGCTTTCTTT
CSVEGGLRRVNTEAFF
>TRBV12-5|-|TRBJ1-2|TRBD1
TGTGCTAGTGGTTTGACTCGGACAGGGTCTCCGAACTATGGCTACACCTTC
CASGLTRTGSPNYGYTF
>TRBV5-4|once|TRBJ1-6|TRBD1
TGTGCCAGCAGCCAGGAGGGGGCGCGGAGGAATTCACCCCTCCACTTT
CASSQEGARRNSPLHF
>TRBV19|-|TRBJ1-5|TRBD1
TGTGCCAGTAGTATAGAGGACAGGGGCCCTCAGCCCCAGCATTTT
CASSIEDRGPQPQHF
>TRBV29-1|-|TRBJ2-3|-
TGCAGCGTTGAAGATGAGCGCCGAAGAACAGATACGCAGTATTTT
CSVEDERRRTDTQYF
>TRBV10-3|-|TRBJ1-4|-
TGTGCCATCAGTGACAGTTTCGGACGGGGGGATGAAAAACTGTTTTTT
CAISDSFGRGDEKLFF
>TRBV7-9|-|TRBJ1-5|TRBD1
TGTGCCAGCAGCGCCACAGGGGGCGGTCAGCCCCAGCATTTT
CASSATGGGQPQHF
>TRBV27|-|TRBJ1-5|TRBD1
TGTGCCAGCAGTTTATCGCTACAGGGGATTCAGCCCCAGCATTTT
CASSLSLQGIQPQHF
>TRBV9|once|TRBJ1-2|TRBD1
TGTGCCAGCAGCACCCTCGGACAGGCGGGATATGGCTACACCTTC
CASSTLGQAGYGYTF
>TRBV2|once|TRBJ1-5|-
TGTGCCAGCTCCTCGGAAGGGGCGGGAACGGGTCAGCCCCAGCATTTT
CASSSEGAGTGQPQHF
>TRBV7-2|-|TRBJ2-3|TRBD2
TGTGCCAGCAGCTTAGCGGCTAGCGGGTCCGATACGCAGTATTTT
CASSLAASGSDTQYF
>TRBV27|-|TRBJ2-7|TRBD1
TGTGCCAGCAGTTTAGGGGGGACAGGGGGTCCCTCCGAGCAGTACTTC
CASSLGGTGGPSEQYF
>TRBV27|-|TRBJ2-6|-
TGTGCCAGCAGTTTAAATGTAGCAATCTCTGGGGCCAACGTCCTGACTTTC
CASSLNVAISGANVLTF
>TRBV9|few|TRBJ2-2|-
TGTGCCAGCATTCCGAGGGCAGAGAACACCGGGGAGCTGTTTTTT
CASIPRAENTGELFF
>TRBV11-3|-|TRBJ2-7|TRBD1
TGTGCCAGCAGCCCGGGACAGTCAAACTACGAGCAGTACTTC
CASSPGQSNYEQYF
>TRBV15|-|TRBJ2-7|-
TGTGCCACCAGCAGAGATCAGAGGGCCCACGAGCAGTACTTC
CATSRDQRAHEQYF
>TRBV6-6|-|TRBJ1-2|-
TGTGCCAGCAGTTCCCCGTCGGTCCTTGAGCATGGCTACACCTTC
CASSSPSVLEHGYTF
>TRBV9|-|TRBJ2-3|-
TGTGCCAGCAGCGTAGGGTCGGTTAGCACAGATACGCAGTATTTT
CASSVGSVSTDTQYF
>TRBV7-7|-|TRBJ1-6|TRBD1
TGTGCTAGCAGCCTAACCGACAGGGACTCCTATAATTCACCCCTCCACTTT
CASSLTDRDSYNSPLHF
>TRBV10-3|-|TRBJ2-1|-
TGTGCCATCAGTGAGTCGACTCACAATGAGCAGTTCTTC
CAISESTHNEQFF
>TRBV15|once|TRBJ2-1|TRBD2
TGTGCCACCAGCAGAGATCTCCCCTCTAGCGGGGGGGCCGATGAGCAGTTCTTC
CATSRDLPSSGGADEQFF
>TRBV7-3|once|TRBJ2-2|TRBD2
TGTGCCAGCAGCCTCGGACTAGCGGATGGGACCGGGGAGCTGTTTTTT
CASSLGLADGTGELFF
>TRBV5-1|once|TRBJ2-6|TRBD1
TGCGCCAGCAGCGCACAGGGGACCTCTGGGGCCAACGTCCTGACTTTC
CASSAQGTSGANVLTF
>TRBV5-1|few|TRBJ1-1|TRBD1
TGCGCCAGCAGCTTGCAGGGGGACACTGAAGCTTTCTTT
CASSLQGDTEAFF
>TRBV9|-|TRBJ1-2|TRBD1
TGTGCCAGCAGCTCAAGACAGGGCCTTAACTATGGCTACACCTTC
CASSSRQGLNYGYTF
>TRBV6-6|once|TRBJ2-2|TRBD1
TGTGCCAGCAGTTCGACAGGGGGGACCGGGGAGCTGTTTTTT
CASSSTGGTGELFF
>TRBV18|-|TRBJ2-1|TRBD2
TGTGCCAGCTCACCCCTTAGCGGGGGGGCTAACAATGAGCAGTTCTTC
CASSPLSGGANNEQFF